This TCR beta chain was sequenced during a study of identical twins. Findings and limits, study-wide: It was out-of-frame TCR alpha sharing in monozygotic twins that models underestimated. Low generation probability was overrepresented in out-of-frame alpha sequences shared by twins.

In TCRdb, the 5' RACE reads were re-called with MiXCR into one record per CDR3 protein. The data hold 750,000 to 950,000 distinct CDR3 sequences, with roughly an eighth observed a single time. With respect to this clonotype: What it binds is unknown.

Trimming took 4 bases from V and 3 from J; bases not matched to a gene: 4. CDR1 SQVTM and CDR2 ANQGSEA come from the germline V gene. The CDR3 consists of 13 residues. These same data were also listed under a study on yellow fever vaccine responses in identical twins.

The origin of this receptor is a woman younger than 30 in good health. The sample comprised PBMCs. The chain is built from TRBV29-1 and TRBJ1-2; 8 bases match TRBD1. The CDR3 here is CSVGQGIDYGYTF. The CDR3 DNA reads as TGCAGCGTTGGACAGGGGATCGACTATGGCTACACCTTC.